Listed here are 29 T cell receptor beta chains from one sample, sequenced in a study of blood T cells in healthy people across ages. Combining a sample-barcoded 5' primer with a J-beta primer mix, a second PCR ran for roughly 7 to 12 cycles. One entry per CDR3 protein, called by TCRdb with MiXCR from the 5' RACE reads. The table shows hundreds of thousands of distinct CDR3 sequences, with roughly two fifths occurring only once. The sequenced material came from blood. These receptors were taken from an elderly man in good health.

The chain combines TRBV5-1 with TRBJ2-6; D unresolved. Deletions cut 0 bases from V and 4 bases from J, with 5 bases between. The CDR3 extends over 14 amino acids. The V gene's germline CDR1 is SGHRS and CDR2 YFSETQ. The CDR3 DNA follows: TGCGCCAGCAGCTTGGTAACAGGGGCCAACGTCCTGACTTTC. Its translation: CASSLVTGANVLTF.

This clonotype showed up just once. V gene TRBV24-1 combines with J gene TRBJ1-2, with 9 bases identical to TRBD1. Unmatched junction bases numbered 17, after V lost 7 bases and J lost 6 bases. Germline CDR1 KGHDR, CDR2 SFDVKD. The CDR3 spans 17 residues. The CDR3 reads CATSPPLQGQGIHGYTF. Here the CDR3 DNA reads TGTGCCACCAGCCCACCTCTTCAGGGACAGGGAATCCATGGCTACACCTTC.

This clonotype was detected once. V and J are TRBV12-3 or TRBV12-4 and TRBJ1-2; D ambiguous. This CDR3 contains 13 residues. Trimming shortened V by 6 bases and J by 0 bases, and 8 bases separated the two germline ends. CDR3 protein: CASRAETNYGYTF. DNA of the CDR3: TGTGCCAGCAGAGCCGAGACTAACTATGGCTACACCTTC.

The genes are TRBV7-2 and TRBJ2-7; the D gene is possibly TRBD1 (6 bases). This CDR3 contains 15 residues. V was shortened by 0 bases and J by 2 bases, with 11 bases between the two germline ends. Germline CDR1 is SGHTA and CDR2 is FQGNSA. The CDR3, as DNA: TGTGCCAGCAGCTTAGCGGAACAGGGCCCCTACGAGCAGTACTTC. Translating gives CASSLAEQGPYEQYF. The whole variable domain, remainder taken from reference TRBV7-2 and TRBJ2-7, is GAGVSQSPSNKVTEKGKDVELRCDPISGHTALYWYRQSLGQGLEFLIYFQGNSAPDKSGLPSDRFSAERTGGSVSTLTIQRTQQEDSAVYLCASSLAEQGPYEQYFGPGTRLTVT.

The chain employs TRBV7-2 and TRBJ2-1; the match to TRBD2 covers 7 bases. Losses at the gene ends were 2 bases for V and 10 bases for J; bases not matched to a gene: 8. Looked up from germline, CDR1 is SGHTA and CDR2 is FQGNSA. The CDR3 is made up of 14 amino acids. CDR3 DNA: TGTGCCAGCAGCTTAAGGAGACTAGCACGGGAGCAGTTCTTC. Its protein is CASSLRRLAREQFF.

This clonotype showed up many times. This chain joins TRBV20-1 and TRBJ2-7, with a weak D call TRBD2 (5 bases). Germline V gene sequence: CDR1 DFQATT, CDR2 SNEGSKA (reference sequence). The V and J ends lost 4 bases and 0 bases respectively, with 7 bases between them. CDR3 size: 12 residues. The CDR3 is CSAIRDSYEQYF. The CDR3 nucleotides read TGCAGTGCTATCCGGGACTCCTACGAGCAGTACTTC.

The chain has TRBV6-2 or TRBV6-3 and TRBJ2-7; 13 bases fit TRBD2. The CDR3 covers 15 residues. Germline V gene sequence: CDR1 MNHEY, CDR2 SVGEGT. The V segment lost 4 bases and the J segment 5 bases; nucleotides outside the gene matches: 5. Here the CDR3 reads CASSWTGTSGNEQYF. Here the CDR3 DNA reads TGTGCCAGCAGTTGGACCGGGACTAGCGGGAACGAGCAGTACTTC.

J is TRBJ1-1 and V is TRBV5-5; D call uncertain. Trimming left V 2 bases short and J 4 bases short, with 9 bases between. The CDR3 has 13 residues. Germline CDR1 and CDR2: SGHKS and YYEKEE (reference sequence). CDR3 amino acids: CASSLAEGTEAFF. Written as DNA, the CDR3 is TGTGCCAGCAGCTTAGCTGAGGGCACTGAAGCTTTCTTT.

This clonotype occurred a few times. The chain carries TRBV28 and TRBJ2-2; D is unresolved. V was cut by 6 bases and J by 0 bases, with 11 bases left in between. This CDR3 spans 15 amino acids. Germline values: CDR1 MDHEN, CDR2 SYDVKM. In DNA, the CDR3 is TGTGCCAGCAGCCGCCCCAGTGCGAACACCGGGGAGCTGTTTTTT. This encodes CASSRPSANTGELFF.

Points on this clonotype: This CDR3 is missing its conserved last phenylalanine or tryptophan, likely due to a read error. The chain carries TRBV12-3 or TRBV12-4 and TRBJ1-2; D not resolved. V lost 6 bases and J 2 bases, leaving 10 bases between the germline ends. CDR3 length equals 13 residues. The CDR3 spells CASSTNPNYGYTL. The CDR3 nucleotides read TGTGCCAGCAGCACCAATCCCAACTATGGCTACACCTTA.

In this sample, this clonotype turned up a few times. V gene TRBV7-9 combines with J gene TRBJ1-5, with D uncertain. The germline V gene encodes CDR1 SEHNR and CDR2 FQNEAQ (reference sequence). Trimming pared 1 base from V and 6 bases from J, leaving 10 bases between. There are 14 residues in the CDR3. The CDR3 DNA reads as TGTGCCAGCAGCTTAGGCCGGGATCGTCAGCCCCAGCATTTT. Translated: CASSLGRDRQPQHF. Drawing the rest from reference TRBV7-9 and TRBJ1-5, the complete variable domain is DTGVSQNPRHKITKRGQNVTFRCDPISEHNRLYWYRQTLGQGPEFLTYFQNEAQLEKSRLLSDRFSAERPKGSFSTLEIQRTEQGDSAMYLCASSLGRDRQPQHFGDGTRLSIL.

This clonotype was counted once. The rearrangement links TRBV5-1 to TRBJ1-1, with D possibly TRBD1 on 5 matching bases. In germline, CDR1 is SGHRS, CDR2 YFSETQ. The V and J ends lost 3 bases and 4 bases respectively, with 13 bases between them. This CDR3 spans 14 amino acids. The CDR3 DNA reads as TGCGCCAGCAGCTCGCAGGGCGCATTCACTGAAGCTTTCTTT. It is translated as CASSSQGAFTEAFF.

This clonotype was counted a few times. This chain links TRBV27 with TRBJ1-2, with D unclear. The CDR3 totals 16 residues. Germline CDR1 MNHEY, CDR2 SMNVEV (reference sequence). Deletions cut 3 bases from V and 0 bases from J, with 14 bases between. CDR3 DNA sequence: TGTGCCAGCAGTTTTGACCCCCCGGTAGCTAACTATGGCTACACCTTC. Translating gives CASSFDPPVANYGYTF.

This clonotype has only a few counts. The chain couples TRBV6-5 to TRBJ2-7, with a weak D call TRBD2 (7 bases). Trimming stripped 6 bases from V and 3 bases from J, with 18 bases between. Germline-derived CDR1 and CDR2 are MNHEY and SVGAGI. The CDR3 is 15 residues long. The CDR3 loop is CASSREGRGGYEQYF. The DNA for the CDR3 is TGTGCCAGCAGCCGCGAAGGGAGGGGGGGCTACGAGCAGTACTTC.

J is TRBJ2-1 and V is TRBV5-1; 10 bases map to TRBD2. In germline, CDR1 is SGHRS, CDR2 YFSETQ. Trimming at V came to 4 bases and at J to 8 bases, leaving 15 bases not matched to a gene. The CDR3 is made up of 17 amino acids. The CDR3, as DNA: TGCGCCAGCAGCCCAGGGATAGCGGGGGGCGTGAATGATGAGCAGTTCTTC. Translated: CASSPGIAGGVNDEQFF. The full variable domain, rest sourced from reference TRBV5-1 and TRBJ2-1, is KAGVTQTPRYLIKTRGQQVTLSCSPISGHRSVSWYQQTPGQGLQFLFEYFSETQRNKGNFPGRFSGRQFSNSRSEMNVSTLELGDSALYLCASSPGIAGGVNDEQFFGPGTRLTVL.

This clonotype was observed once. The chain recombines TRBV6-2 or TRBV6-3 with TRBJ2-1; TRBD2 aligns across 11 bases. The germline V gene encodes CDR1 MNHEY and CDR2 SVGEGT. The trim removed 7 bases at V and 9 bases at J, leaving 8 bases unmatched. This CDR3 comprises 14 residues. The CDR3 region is CASTTSGSFGEQFF. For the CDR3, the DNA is TGTGCCAGCACAACTAGCGGGAGTTTCGGTGAGCAGTTCTTC.

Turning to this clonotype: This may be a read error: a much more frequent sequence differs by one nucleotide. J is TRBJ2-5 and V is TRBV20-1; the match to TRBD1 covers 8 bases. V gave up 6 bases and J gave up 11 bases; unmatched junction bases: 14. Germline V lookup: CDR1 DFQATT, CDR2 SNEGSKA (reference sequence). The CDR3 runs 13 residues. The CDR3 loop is CSARDRSYNEQYF. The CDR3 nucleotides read TGCAGTGCCCGGGACAGGTCCTACAATGAGCAGTACTTC.

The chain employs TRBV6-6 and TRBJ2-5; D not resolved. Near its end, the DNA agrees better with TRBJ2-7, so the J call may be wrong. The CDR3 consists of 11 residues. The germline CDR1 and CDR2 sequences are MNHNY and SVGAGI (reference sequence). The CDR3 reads CASSIGFEQYF. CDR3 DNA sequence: TGTGCCAGCAGTATAGGATTCGAGCAGTACTTC.

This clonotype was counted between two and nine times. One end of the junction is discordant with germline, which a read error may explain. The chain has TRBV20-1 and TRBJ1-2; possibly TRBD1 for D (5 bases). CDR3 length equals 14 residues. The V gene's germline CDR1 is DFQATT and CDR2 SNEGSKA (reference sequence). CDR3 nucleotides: TGCGGTGCTAGAGATCCCGCAGGGTACTATGGCTACACCTTC. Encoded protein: CGARDPAGYYGYTF.

CDR3: CASSYTGSWSEKLFF. The CDR3 nucleotides read TGTGCCAGCAGTTACACCGGCTCTTGGAGTGAAAAACTGTTTTTT. The chain has TRBV6-2 or TRBV6-3 and TRBJ1-4, with D unclear. CDR3 length equals 15 residues. Germline V gene lookup returns CDR1 MNHEY and CDR2 SVGEGT. The V end lost 2 bases, the J end lost 7 bases, and 14 bases lay between the germline ends.

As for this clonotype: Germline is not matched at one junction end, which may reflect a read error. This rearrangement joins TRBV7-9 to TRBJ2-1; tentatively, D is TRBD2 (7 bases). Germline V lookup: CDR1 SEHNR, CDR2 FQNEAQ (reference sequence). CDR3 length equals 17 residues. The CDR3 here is CVSSLGGGTASYNEQFF. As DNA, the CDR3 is TGTGTCAGCAGCTTAGGGGGAGGGACGGCCTCCTACAATGAGCAGTTCTTC.

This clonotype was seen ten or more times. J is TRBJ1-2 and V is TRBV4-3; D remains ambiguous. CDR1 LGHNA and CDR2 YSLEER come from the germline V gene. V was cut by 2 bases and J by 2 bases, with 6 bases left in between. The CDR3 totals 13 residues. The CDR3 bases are TGCGCCAGCAGCCAAACTGAAAACTATGGCTACACCTTC. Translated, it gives CASSQTENYGYTF.

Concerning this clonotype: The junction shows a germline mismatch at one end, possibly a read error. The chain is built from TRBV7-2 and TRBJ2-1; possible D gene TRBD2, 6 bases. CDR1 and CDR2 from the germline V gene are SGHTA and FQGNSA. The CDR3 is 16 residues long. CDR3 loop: CASSFSGVHSYDEQFF. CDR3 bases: TGTGCCAGCAGCTTCTCGGGGGTACACTCCTACGATGAGCAGTTCTTC.

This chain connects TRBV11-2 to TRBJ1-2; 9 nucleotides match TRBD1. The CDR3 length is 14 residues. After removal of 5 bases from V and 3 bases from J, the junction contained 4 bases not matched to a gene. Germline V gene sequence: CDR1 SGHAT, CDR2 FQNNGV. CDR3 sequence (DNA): TGTGCCAGCAGCCCAGGGACAGGGCACTATGGCTACACCTTC. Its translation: CASSPGTGHYGYTF.

For the CDR3, the DNA is TGTGCCAGCAGTTACAGCAGAGGTAGCAACGAGCAGTACTTC. Its translation: CASSYSRGSNEQYF. This chain uses TRBV6-5 with TRBJ2-7; unclear D gene. The CDR3 spans 14 residues. Trimming removed 2 bases at V and 5 bases at J, with 13 bases between. Per the germline V gene, CDR1 is MNHEY and CDR2 is SVGAGI.

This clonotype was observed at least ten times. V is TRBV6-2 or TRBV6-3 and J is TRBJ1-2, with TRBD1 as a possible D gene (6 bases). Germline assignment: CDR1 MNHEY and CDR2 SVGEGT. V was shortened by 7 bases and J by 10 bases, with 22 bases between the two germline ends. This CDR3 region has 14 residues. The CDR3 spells CASTKGSGTPAYTF. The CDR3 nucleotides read TGTGCCAGCACCAAAGGGTCCGGGACACCGGCCTACACCTTC.

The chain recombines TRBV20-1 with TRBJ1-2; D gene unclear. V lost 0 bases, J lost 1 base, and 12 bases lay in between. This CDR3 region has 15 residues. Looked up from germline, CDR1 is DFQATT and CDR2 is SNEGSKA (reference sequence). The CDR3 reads CSARDRILVNYGYTF. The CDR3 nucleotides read TGCAGTGCTAGAGACCGGATTCTGGTTAACTATGGCTACACCTTC.

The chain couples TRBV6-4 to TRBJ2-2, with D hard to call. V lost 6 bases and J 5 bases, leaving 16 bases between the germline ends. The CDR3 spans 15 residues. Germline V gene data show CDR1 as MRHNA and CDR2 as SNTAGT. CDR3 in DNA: TGTGCCAGCAGACACACATCTTTAGGGACCGGGGAGCTGTTTTTT. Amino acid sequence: CASRHTSLGTGELFF.

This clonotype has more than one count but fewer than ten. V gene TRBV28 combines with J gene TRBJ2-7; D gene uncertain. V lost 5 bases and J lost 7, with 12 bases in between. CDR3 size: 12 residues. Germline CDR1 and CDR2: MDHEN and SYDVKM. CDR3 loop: CASSPSLREQYF. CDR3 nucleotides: TGTGCCAGCAGTCCCTCCCTCCGTGAGCAGTACTTC. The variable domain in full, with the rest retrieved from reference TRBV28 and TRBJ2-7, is DVKVTQSSRYLVKRTGEKVFLECVQDMDHENMFWYRQDPGLGLRLIYFSYDVKMKEKGDIPEGYSVSREKKERFSLILESASTNQTSMYLCASSPSLREQYFGPGTRLTVT.